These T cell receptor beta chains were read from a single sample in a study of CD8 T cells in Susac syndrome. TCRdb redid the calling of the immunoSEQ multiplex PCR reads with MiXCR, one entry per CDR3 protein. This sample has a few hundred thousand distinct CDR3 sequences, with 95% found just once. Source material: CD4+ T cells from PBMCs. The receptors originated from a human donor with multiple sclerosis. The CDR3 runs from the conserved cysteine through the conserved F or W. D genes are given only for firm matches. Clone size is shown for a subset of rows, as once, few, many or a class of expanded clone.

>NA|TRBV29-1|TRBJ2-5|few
TGCAGCGTTGAAGGCCTAGCCGGTGGAGAGACCCAGTACTTC
CSVEGLAGGETQYF
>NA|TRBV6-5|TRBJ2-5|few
TGTGCCAGCAGTCTCGAAGGGAGAGGGGAGACCCAGTACTTC
CASSLEGRGETQYF
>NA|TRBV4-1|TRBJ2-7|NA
TGCGCCAGCAGCCAAGATAGGGGGGCCCCCTACGAGCAGTACTTC
CASSQDRGAPYEQYF
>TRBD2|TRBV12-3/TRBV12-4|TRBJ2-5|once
TGTGCCAGCAGTCCGGGACTAGCGGGAGGAGAGACCCAGTACTTC
CASSPGLAGGETQYF
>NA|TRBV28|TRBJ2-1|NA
TGTGCCAGCAGTCCACAACTGGGGCTAGCGAGCTACAATGAGCAGTTCTTC
CASSPQLGLASYNEQFF
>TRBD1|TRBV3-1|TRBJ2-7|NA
TGTGCCAGCAGCCATACAGGGGGCGACGAGCAGTACTTC
CASSHTGGDEQYF
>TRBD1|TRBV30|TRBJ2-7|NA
TGTGCCTGGACAAGGGACAGTCCCTACGAGCAGTACTTC
CAWTRDSPYEQYF
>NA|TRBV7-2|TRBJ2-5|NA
TGTGCCAGCAGCTCTCCAGGGTTCCCAGAGACCCAGTACTTC
CASSSPGFPETQYF
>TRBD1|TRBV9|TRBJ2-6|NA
TGTGCCAGCAGCGAACCAGACCCGACAGGGCGAACCTACTCTGGGGCCAACGTCCTGACTTTC
CASSEPDPTGRTYSGANVLTF
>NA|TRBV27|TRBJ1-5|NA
TGTGCCAGCAGTTTAGGACAGTATCAGCCCCAGCATTTT
CASSLGQYQPQHF
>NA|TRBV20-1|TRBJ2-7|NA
TGCAGTGCTTGCGGGAATCTTCCCTACGAGCAGTACTTC
CSACGNLPYEQYF
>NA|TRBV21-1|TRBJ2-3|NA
TGTGCCAGCACCCCCGGACAGGGGAGTATAGATACGCAGTATTTT
CASTPGQGSIDTQYF
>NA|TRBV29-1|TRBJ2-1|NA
TGCAGCGTTGCGGCCGCTAGCCATGAGCAGTTCTTC
CSVAAASHEQFF
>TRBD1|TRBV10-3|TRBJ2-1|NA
TGTGCCATCAGCCTCGGACAGGGAGGGCAGTTCTTC
CAISLGQGGQFF
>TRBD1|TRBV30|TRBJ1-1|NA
TGTGCCTGGACCTTGGGACAGGGGAACACTGAAGCTTTCTTT
CAWTLGQGNTEAFF
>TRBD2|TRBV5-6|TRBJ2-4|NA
TGTGCCAGCAGCTCTGGGACTACCCCCTTTCAGTACTTC
CASSSGTTPFQYF
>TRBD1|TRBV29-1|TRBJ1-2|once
TGCAGCGTTGCCAGGACAGGGGGCGAGATAGGCTACACCTTC
CSVARTGGEIGYTF
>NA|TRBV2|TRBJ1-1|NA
TGTGCCAGCAGTCGAGACCCTGAAGCTTTCTTT
CASSRDPEAFF
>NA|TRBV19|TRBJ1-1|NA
TGTGCCAGTAGTATGTACACTGAAGCTTTCTTT
CASSMYTEAFF
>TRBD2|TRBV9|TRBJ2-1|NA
TGTGCCAGCAGCGCCCAACGGGGGGGCTGGGACAATGAGCAGTTCTTC
CASSAQRGGWDNEQFF
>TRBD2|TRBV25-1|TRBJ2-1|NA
TGTGCCAGCAGTGTAGCGGGGGGGCCCCATGAGCAGTTCTTC
CASSVAGGPHEQFF
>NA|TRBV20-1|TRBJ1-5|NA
TGCAGTGCTAGAGGGCAGTACAATCAGCCCCAGCATTTT
CSARGQYNQPQHF
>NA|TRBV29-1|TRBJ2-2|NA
TGCAGCGGTTCCGAGAACACCGGGGAGCTGTTTTTT
CSGSENTGELFF
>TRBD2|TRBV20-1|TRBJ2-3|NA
TGCAGTGCTAGACAGAGCGGGAGGGCAACAGATACGCAGTATTTT
CSARQSGRATDTQYF
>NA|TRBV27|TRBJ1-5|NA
TGTGCCAGCAGTTTAGAGGCCAGGCCGAATCAGCCCCAGCATTTT
CASSLEARPNQPQHF
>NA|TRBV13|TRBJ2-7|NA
TGTGCCACCAGTGAAGGGCAGAACTCCTACGAGCAGTACTTC
CATSEGQNSYEQYF
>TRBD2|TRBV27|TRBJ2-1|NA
TGTGCCAGCAGTTTGGGACTAGTAGGTTTGCCCTACAATGAGCAGTTCTTC
CASSLGLVGLPYNEQFF
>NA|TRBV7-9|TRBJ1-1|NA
TGTGCCAGCAGCCTCAGTTGGGACACTGAAGCTTTCTTT
CASSLSWDTEAFF
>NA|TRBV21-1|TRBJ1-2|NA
TGTGCCGCCGCGGTAACCTATGGCTACACCTTC
CAAAVTYGYTF
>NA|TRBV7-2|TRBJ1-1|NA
TGTGCCAGCAGCTTAGGTCGCCGGAGGGCATCAGAAGCTTTCTTT
CASSLGRRRASEAFF
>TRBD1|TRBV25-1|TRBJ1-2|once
TGTGCCAGCGTCGGGACAGGGGGCTACTATGGCTACACCTTC
CASVGTGGYYGYTF
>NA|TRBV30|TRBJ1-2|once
TGTGCCTGGAGTGACGGAAACTATGGCTACACCTTC
CAWSDGNYGYTF
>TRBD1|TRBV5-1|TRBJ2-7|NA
TGCGCCAGCAGCTGGGCCCCGGACAGGGGGAGGGAGCAGTACTTC
CASSWAPDRGREQYF
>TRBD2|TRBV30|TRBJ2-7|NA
TGTGCCTGGACTAGACTAGCGGGAGTAGGCGAGCAGTACTTC
CAWTRLAGVGEQYF
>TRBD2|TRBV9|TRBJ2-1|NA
TGTGCCAGCAGCCCACCGGGACTAGCGGGAGGTTGGGGTGAGCAGTTCTTC
CASSPPGLAGGWGEQFF
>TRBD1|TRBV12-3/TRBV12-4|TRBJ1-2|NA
TGTGCCAGCAGTTTATGGGGACAGGGCGTCTATGGCTACACCTTC
CASSLWGQGVYGYTF
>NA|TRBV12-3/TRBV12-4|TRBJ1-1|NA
TGTGCCAGCAGTTTAGCGCCAGGAAAGAACACTGAAGCTTTCTTT
CASSLAPGKNTEAFF
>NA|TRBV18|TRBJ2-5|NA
TGTGCCAGCTCACCACCGGCCTTCCGGGAGACCCAGTACTTC
CASSPPAFRETQYF
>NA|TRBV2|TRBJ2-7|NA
TGTGCCAGCAGTGAGGACCGGTCATACTACGAGCAGTACTTC
CASSEDRSYYEQYF
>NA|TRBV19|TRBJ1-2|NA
TGTGCCAGTAAGGGGGAAGGTTCGTCCGGCTACACCTTC
CASKGEGSSGYTF
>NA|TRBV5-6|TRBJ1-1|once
TGTGCCAGCAGCTTTCCACAGGCGAACACTGAAGCTTTCTTT
CASSFPQANTEAFF